These T cell receptor beta chains were read from a single sample in a study of T-cell reconstitution after alpha-beta-depleted transplantation in children. TCRdb used MiXCR to reprocess the PCR reads, holding one entry per CDR3 protein. The sample lists more than 200,000 distinct CDR3 sequences, about 26% seen once, with roughly 2.6% in the top ten. Sequences were derived from PBMCs, sampled before TCRalphabeta/CD19-depleted stem cell transplant. These receptors were taken from a girl aged 2-15 years with Fanconi anemia, due to receive a stem cell transplant. Each CDR3 is given with its conserved first and last residue. A D gene is named only where the DNA matches it firmly. Size is stated for part of the rows, as once, few or many counts, or as a class when the clone is expanded.

d_call clone_size j_call v_call cdr3_aa cdr3_nt
NA many TRBJ2-7 TRBV20-1 CSANREAYEQYF TGCAGTGCTAACAGGGAAGCCTACGAGCAGTACTTC
NA few TRBJ1-1 TRBV7-2 CASSLAEQGGAFF TGTGCCAGCAGCTTAGCGGAGCAGGGAGGGGCTTTCTTT
TRBD2 many TRBJ2-1 TRBV10-3 CAISESTSGRAGSIYNEQFF TGTGCCATCAGTGAGTCGACTAGCGGGAGGGCCGGTTCCATTTACAATGAGCAGTTCTTC
NA many TRBJ2-1 TRBV10-3 CAIGSSNEQFF TGTGCCATCGGGAGCTCGAATGAGCAGTTCTTC
TRBD2 NA TRBJ2-3 TRBV5-1 CASSPTSGGSVTDTQYF TGCGCCAGCAGCCCCACTAGCGGGGGGAGTGTAACAGATACGCAGTATTTT
NA NA TRBJ2-7 TRBV20-1 CSARDQAGVRSYEQYF TGCAGTGCTAGAGATCAGGCCGGAGTCCGCTCCTACGAGCAGTACTTC
NA many TRBJ1-6 TRBV4-1 CASSPRMRGDTYNSPLHF TGCGCCAGCAGCCCCAGGATGAGGGGGGACACCTATAATTCACCCCTCCACTTT
TRBD1 few TRBJ2-1 TRBV20-1 CSARVPDRAYNEQFF TGCAGTGCTAGAGTCCCGGACAGGGCCTACAATGAGCAGTTCTTC
TRBD1 NA TRBJ1-2 TRBV28 CASSPGTGRMGYGYTF TGTGCCAGCAGCCCTGGGACAGGGAGAATGGGATATGGCTACACCTTC
NA few TRBJ2-7 TRBV20-1 CSARVSNYEQYF TGCAGTGCTAGAGTTAGCAACTACGAGCAGTACTTC
NA NA TRBJ2-1 TRBV6-5 CASSYDAASSYNEQFF TGTGCCAGCAGTTACGACGCTGCCAGCTCCTACAATGAGCAGTTCTTC
NA NA TRBJ2-5 TRBV6-5 CASSYSEAGRETQYF TGTGCCAGCAGTTACTCTGAGGCAGGGAGGGAGACCCAGTACTTC
NA few TRBJ2-5 TRBV18 CASSTLETQYF TGTGCCAGCTCTACACTAGAGACCCAGTACTTC
TRBD1 many TRBJ2-6 TRBV29-1 CSVVDPQGAGANVLTF TGCAGCGTTGTGGACCCCCAGGGGGCTGGGGCCAACGTCCTGACTTTC
TRBD1 NA TRBJ2-5 TRBV4-1 CASSQVTGGKTQYF TGCGCCAGCAGCCAAGTAACAGGGGGAAAGACCCAGTACTTC
NA NA TRBJ1-6 TRBV5-1 CASSKLTGGGNSPLHF TGCGCCAGCAGCAAGCTTACAGGAGGAGGTAATTCACCCCTCCACTTT
TRBD2 few TRBJ2-1 TRBV6-2/TRBV6-3 CASKTSSNEQFF TGTGCCAGCAAGACTAGCTCGAATGAGCAGTTCTTC
TRBD2 few TRBJ2-5 TRBV12-3/TRBV12-4 CASTATSGTTSPQYF TGTGCCAGCACCGCGACTAGCGGGACAACGAGCCCCCAGTACTTC
NA NA TRBJ2-2 TRBV29-1 CSVKEEMVGELFF TGCAGCGTCAAGGAGGAGATGGTCGGGGAGCTGTTTTTT
TRBD2 many TRBJ2-1 TRBV20-1 CSATTSGQHEQFF TGCAGTGCTACAACTAGCGGACAACATGAGCAGTTCTTC
NA few TRBJ2-2 TRBV15 CATSRGDTGELFF TGTGCCACCAGCAGAGGGGACACCGGGGAGCTGTTTTTT
NA many TRBJ1-2 TRBV29-1 CSVEDFSTEQYNGYTF TGCAGCGTTGAAGATTTCTCAACGGAACAGTACAATGGCTACACCTTC
NA few TRBJ2-7 TRBV29-1 CSVENFYEQYF TGCAGCGTTGAAAACTTCTACGAGCAGTACTTC
NA few TRBJ2-2 TRBV5-1 CASSLGLVRNTGELFF TGCGCCAGCAGCTTGGGGCTAGTTCGGAACACCGGGGAGCTGTTTTTT
TRBD1 NA TRBJ2-5 TRBV29-1 CSARTGVETQYF TGCAGCGCCCGGACAGGGGTGGAGACCCAGTACTTC
NA many TRBJ2-2 TRBV28 CASSLLRGTFNTGELFF TGTGCCAGCAGTTTACTCCGAGGGACCTTTAACACCGGGGAGCTGTTTTTT
TRBD1 few TRBJ2-1 TRBV20-1 CSARVRDRELNEQFF TGCAGTGCTAGAGTCCGGGACAGGGAGCTTAATGAGCAGTTCTTC
TRBD1 NA TRBJ2-3 TRBV12-3/TRBV12-4 CASSAWDRGTDTQYF TGTGCCAGCAGTGCTTGGGACAGGGGCACAGATACGCAGTATTTT